This T cell receptor (beta chain) was retrieved from a study of blood T cell repertoires in COVID-19. In the authors' workflow: How many nucleated cells were present was estimated from reference gene primer amplification. TCRdb keeps only in-frame clones here, not all; method: immunoSEQ multiplex PCR. V and J calls and clone size are as listed in that table; D and trimming were resolved from the DNA. The data show 300,000 to 500,000 clones, around 87% seen once. Adults between about 18 and 89 years of age took part from some 25 US areas. CDR3 length: 15 amino acids. Germline V gene data show CDR1 as SGHTA and CDR2 as FQGNSA. The V gene lost 2 bases and the J gene lost 4 bases, with 12 bases spanning the gap.

The chain recombines TRBV7-2 with TRBJ1-5; tentative D call: TRBD1 (6 bases). The sequenced material came from PBMCs or T cells enriched from blood (not recorded which). The sequence was collected from a young woman with acute COVID-19. The CDR3 DNA follows: TGTGCCAGCAGCTTATCAGGGGTCGGAAATCAGCCCCAGCATTTT. Protein: CASSLSGVGNQPQHF.